This T cell receptor (beta chain) was sequenced in a study of blood T cell repertoires in COVID-19. The wider study: The United States, Italy and Spain were the sources of the acute and convalescent COVID-19 samples.

As originally analysed: Reference gene primer amplification yielded estimated nucleated cell counts. The repertoire was sequenced with immunoSEQ multiplex PCR; TCRdb's copy has only in-frame clones and lacks some. The V and J calls and clone size are taken from that table; D and trimming were inferred from the DNA. Of under 250,000 clones in the sample, approximately 87% were seen once. There are 20 residues in the CDR3. Trimming cost V 5 bases and J 0 bases; bases outside gene matches: 12. Per germline, CDR1 LGHNT and CDR2 FRNRAP. In its sample, this clone was seen once. This receptor was identified in a woman aged 70 to 79 with active or convalescent COVID-19. This chain uses TRBV12-5 with TRBJ2-1, with 14 bases aligning to TRBD2. The sequencing input was peripheral blood. In DNA, the CDR3 is TGTGCTAGTGGTACCCGGACTAGCGGGGGGCCAATGAGCTCCTACAATGAGCAGTTCTTC. This gives the protein CASGTRTSGGPMSSYNEQFF.